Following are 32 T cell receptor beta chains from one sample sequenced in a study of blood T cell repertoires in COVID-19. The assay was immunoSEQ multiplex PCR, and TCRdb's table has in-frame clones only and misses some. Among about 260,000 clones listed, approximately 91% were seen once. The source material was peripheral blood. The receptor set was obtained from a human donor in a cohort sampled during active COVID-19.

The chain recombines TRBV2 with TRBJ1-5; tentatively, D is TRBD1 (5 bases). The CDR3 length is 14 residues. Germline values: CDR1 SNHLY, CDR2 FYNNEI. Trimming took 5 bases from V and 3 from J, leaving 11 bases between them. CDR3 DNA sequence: TGTGCCAGCAGTAGGGGAACCGCCAATCAGCCCCAGCATTTT. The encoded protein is CASSRGTANQPQHF.

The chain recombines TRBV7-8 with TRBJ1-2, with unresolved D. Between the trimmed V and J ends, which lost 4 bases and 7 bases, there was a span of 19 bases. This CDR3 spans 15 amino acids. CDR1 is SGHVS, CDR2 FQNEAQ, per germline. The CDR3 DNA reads TGTGCCAGCAGCTCAAATCGGGGTTGGGATCGTGGCTACACCTTC. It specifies CASSSNRGWDRGYTF. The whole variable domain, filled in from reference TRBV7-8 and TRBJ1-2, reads GAGVSQSPRYKVAKRGQDVALRCDPISGHVSLFWYQQALGQGPEFLTYFQNEAQLDKSGLPSDRFFAERPEGSVSTLKIQRTQQEDSAVYLCASSSNRGWDRGYTFGSGTRLTVV.

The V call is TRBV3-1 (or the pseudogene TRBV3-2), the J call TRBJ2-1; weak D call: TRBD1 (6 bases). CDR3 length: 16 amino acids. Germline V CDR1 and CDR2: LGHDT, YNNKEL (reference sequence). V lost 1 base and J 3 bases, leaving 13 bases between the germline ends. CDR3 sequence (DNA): TGTGCCAGCAGCCAAGTCTCGGACAGTTACTACAATGAGCAGTTCTTC. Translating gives CASSQVSDSYYNEQFF.

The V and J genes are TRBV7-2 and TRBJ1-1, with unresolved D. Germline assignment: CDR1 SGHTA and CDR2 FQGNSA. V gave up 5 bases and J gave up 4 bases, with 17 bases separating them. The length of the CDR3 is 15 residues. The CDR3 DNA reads TGTGCCAGCAGCGTGCCCGTTTCTTTCGGCACTGAAGCTTTCTTT. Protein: CASSVPVSFGTEAFF.

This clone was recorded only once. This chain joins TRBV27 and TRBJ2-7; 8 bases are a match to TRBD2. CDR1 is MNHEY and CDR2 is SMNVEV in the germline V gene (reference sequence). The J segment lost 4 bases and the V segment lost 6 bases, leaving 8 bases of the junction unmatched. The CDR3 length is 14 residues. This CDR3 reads CASSKSGGAYEQYF. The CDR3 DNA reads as TGTGCCAGCAGCAAATCCGGGGGGGCTTACGAGCAGTACTTC.

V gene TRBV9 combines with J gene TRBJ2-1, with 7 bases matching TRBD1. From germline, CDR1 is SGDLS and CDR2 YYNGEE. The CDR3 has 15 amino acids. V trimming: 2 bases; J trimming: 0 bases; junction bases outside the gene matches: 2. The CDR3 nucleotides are TGTGCCAGCAGCGTCCGGGACAGCTCCTACAATGAGCAGTTCTTC. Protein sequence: CASSVRDSSYNEQFF.

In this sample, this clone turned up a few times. The CDR3 coding sequence is TGTGCCAGCAGCCCACAGGGAATCGGCTATGGCTACACCTTC. This translates into CASSPQGIGYGYTF. The chain recombines TRBV5-6 with TRBJ1-2; tentative D call: TRBD1 (6 bases). V lost 4 bases to trimming and J lost 4 bases, with 14 bases between them. From germline, CDR1 is SGHDT and CDR2 YYEEEE. This CDR3 region has 14 residues.

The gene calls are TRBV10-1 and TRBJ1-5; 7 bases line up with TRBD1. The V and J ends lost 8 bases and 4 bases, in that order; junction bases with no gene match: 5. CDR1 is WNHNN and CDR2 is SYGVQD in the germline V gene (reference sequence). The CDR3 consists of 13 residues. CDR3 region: CASATGSNQPQHF. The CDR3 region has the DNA TGCGCCAGCGCGACAGGGTCGAATCAGCCCCAGCATTTT.

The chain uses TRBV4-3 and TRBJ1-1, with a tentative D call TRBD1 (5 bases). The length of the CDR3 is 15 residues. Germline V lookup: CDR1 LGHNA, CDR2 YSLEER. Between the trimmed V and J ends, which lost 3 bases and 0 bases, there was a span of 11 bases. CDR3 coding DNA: TGCGCCAGCAGCCAGCCCGGGGGGGTGAACACTGAAGCTTTCTTT. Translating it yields CASSQPGGVNTEAFF.

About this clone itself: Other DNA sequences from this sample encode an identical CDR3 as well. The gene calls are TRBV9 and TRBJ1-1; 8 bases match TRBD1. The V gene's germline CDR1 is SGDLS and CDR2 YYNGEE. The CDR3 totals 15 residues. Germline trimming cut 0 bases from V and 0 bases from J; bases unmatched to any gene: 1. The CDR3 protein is CASSVGDRLNTEAFF. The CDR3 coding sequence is TGTGCCAGCAGCGTAGGGGACAGGTTGAACACTGAAGCTTTCTTT.

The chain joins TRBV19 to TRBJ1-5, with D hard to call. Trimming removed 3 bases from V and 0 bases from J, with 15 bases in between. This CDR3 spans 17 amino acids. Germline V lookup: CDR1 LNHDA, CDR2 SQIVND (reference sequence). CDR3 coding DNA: TGTGCCAGTAGTATGGAACAGAGCCGTCTTAGCAATCAGCCCCAGCATTTT. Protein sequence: CASSMEQSRLSNQPQHF.

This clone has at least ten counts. DNA of the CDR3: TGTGCCAGCACCGGACCCCAGGGACCGGCGGGGGAAGAGCAGTTCTTC. Protein: CASTGPQGPAGEEQFF. The rearrangement uses TRBV25-1 and TRBJ2-1, with 7 bases identical to TRBD2. This CDR3 is built from 16 residues. Germline lookup yields CDR1 MGHDK and CDR2 SYGVNS. Trimming at V came to 7 bases and at J to 10 bases, leaving 19 bases not matched to a gene.

As DNA, the CDR3 is TGTGCCAGCAGTTACTCCGGGACAGGGGGCAATCAGCCCCAGCATTTT. This translates into CASSYSGTGGNQPQHF. The J gene is TRBJ1-5, the V gene TRBV6-5; 10 positions agree with TRBD1. The ends lost 0 bases at V and 2 bases at J; junction bases unmatched: 1. CDR3 length: 16 amino acids. Germline loops: CDR1 MNHEY, CDR2 SVGAGI.

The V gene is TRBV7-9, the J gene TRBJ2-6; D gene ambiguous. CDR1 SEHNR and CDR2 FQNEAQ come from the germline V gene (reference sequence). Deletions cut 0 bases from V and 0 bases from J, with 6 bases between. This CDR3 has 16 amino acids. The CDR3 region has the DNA TGTGCCAGCAGCTTAGCGGTCGGCTCTGGGGCCAACGTCCTGACTTTC. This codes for CASSLAVGSGANVLTF. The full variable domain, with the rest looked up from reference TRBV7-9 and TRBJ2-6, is DTGVSQNPRHKITKRGQNVTFRCDPISEHNRLYWYRQTLGQGPEFLTYFQNEAQLEKSRLLSDRFSAERPKGSFSTLEIQRTEQGDSAMYLCASSLAVGSGANVLTFGAGSRLTVL.

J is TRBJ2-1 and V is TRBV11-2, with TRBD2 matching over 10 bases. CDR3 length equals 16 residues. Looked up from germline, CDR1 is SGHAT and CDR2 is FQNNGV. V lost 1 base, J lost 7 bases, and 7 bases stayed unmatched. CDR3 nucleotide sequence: TGTGCCAGCAGCTTAGTACCTAGCGGGAGTTGGAATGAGCAGTTCTTC. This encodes CASSLVPSGSWNEQFF.

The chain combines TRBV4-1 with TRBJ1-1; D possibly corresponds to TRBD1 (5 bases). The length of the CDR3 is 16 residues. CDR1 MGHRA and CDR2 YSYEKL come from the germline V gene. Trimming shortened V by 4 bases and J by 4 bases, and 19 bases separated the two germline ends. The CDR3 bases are TGCGCCAGCAGCCCGCAAGCCTGGGGGGGTCGCACTGAAGCTTTCTTT. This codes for CASSPQAWGGRTEAFF.

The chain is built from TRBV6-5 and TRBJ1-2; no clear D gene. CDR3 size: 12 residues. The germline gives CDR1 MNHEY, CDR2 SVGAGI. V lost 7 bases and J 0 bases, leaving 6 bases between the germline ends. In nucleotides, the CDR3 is TGTGCCAGCACTAAACCTAACTATGGCTACACCTTC. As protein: CASTKPNYGYTF.

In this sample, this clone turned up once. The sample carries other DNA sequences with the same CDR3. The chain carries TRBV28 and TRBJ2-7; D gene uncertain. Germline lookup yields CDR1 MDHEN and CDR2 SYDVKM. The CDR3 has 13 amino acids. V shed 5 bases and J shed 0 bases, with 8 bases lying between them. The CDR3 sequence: CASSPSSSYEQYF. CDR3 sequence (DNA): TGTGCCAGCAGTCCGTCTAGCTCCTACGAGCAGTACTTC.

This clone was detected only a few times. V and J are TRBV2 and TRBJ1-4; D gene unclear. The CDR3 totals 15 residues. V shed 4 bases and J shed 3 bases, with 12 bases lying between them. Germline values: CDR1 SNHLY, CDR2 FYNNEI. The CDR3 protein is CASSVAALANEKLFF. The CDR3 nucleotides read TGTGCCAGCAGTGTAGCGGCTTTGGCTAATGAAAAACTGTTTTTT.

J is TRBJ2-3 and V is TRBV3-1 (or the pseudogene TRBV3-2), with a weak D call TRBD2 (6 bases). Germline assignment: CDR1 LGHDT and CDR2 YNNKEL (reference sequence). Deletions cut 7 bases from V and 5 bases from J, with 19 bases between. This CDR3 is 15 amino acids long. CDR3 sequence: CASTLLKGGRDTQYF. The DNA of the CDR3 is TGTGCCAGCACCCTGCTTAAGGGAGGCAGAGATACGCAGTATTTT.

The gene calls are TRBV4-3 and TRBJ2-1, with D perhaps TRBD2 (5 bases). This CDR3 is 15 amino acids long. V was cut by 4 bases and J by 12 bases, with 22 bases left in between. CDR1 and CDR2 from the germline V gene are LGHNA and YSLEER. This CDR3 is CASSLLNSGKKGQFF. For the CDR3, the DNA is TGCGCCAGCAGCCTACTGAATTCGGGGAAAAAAGGGCAGTTCTTC.

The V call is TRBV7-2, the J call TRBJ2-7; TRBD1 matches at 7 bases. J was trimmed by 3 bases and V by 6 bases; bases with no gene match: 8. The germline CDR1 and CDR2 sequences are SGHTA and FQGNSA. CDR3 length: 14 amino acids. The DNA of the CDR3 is TGTGCCAGCAGTTCCGACAGGGAGCTCTACGAGCAGTACTTC. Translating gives CASSSDRELYEQYF.

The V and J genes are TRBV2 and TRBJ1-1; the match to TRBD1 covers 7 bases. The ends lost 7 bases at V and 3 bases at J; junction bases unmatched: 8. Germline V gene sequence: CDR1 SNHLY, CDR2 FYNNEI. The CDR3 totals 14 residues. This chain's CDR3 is CASIDRAGYTEAFF. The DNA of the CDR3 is TGTGCCAGCATAGACAGGGCGGGTTACACTGAAGCTTTCTTT. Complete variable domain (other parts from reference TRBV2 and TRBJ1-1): EPEVTQTPSHQVTQMGQEVILRCVPISNHLYFYWYRQILGQKVEFLVSFYNNEISEKSEIFDDQFSVERPDGSNFTLKIRSTKLEDSAMYFCASIDRAGYTEAFFGQGTRLTVV.

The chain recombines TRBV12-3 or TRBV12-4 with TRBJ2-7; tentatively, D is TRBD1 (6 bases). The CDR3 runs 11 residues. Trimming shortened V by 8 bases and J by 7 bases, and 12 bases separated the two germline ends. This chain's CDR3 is CASSQGEEQYF. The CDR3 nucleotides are TGTGCCAGCTCACAGGGAGAAGAGCAGTACTTC.

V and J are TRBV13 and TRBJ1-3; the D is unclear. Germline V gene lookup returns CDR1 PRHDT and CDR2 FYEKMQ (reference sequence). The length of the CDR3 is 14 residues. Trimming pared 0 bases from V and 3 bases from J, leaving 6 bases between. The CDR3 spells CASSLGLLGNTIYF. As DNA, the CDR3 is TGTGCCAGCAGCTTAGGCCTCCTTGGAAACACCATATATTTT. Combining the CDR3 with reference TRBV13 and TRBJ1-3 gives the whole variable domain AAGVIQSPRHLIKEKRETATLKCYPIPRHDTVYWYQQGPGQDPQFLISFYEKMQSDKGSIPDRFSAQQFSDYHSELNMSSLELGDSALYFCASSLGLLGNTIYFGEGSWLTVV.

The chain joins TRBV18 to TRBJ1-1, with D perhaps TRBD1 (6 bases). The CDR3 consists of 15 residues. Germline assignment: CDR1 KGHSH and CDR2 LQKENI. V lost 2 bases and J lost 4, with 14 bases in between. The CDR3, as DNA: TGTGCCAGCTCACCAGATAACAGGGCGGGCACTGAAGCTTTCTTT. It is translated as CASSPDNRAGTEAFF.

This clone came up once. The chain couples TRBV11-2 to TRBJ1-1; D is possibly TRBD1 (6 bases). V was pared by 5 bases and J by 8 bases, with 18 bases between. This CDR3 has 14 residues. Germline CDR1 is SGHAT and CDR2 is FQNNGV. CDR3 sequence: CASSTTPPGEEAFF. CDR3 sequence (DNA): TGTGCCAGCAGCACCACGCCTCCAGGGGAAGAAGCTTTCTTT.

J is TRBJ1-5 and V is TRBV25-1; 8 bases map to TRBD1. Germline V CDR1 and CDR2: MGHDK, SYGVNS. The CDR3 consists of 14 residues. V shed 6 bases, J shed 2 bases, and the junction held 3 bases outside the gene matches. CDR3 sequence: CASRDREGNQPQHF. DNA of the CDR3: TGTGCCAGCAGGGACAGGGAGGGCAATCAGCCCCAGCATTTT.

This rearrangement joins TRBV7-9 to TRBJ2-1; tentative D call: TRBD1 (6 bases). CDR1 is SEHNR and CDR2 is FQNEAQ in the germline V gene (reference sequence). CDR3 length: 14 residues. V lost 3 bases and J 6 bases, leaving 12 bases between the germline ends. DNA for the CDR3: TGTGCCAGCAGCTTGGCCGACAGGAGCAATGAGCAGTTCTTC. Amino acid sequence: CASSLADRSNEQFF. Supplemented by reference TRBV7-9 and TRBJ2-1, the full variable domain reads DTGVSQNPRHKITKRGQNVTFRCDPISEHNRLYWYRQTLGQGPEFLTYFQNEAQLEKSRLLSDRFSAERPKGSFSTLEIQRTEQGDSAMYLCASSLADRSNEQFFGPGTRLTVL.

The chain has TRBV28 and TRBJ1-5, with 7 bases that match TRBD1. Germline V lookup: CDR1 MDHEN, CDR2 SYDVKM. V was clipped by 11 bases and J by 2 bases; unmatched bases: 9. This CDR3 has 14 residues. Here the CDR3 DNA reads TGTGCCGTTCAGAGAGGGGGCGGCAATCAGCCCCAGCATTTT. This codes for CAVQRGGGNQPQHF.

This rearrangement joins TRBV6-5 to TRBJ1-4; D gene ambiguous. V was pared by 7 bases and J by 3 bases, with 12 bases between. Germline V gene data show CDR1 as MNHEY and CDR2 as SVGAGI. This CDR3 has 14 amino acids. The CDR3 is CASKMTTANEKLFF. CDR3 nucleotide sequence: TGTGCCAGCAAGATGACAACAGCTAATGAAAAACTGTTTTTT.

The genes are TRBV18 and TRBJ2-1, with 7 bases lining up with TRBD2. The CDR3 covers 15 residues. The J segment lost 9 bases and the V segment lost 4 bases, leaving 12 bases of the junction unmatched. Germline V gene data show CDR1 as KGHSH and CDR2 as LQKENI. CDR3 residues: CASSLWGEGRVEQFF. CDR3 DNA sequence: TGTGCCAGCTCACTGTGGGGGGAGGGCCGTGTTGAGCAGTTCTTC.